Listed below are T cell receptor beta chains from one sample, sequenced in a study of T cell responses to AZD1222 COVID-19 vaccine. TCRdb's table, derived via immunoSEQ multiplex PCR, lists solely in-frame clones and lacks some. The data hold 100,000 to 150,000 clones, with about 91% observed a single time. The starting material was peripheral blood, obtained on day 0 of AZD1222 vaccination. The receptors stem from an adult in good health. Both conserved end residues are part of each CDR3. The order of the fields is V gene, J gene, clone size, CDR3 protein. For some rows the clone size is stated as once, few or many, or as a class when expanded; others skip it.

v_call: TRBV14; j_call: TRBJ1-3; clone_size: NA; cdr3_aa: CASSQGGTGRYTIYF
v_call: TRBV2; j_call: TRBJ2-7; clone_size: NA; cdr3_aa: CASKENRERHYEQYF
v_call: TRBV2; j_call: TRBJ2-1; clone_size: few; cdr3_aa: CASNPPFSNEQFF
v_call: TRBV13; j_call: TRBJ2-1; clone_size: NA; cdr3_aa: CASSLEVRWAYNEQFF
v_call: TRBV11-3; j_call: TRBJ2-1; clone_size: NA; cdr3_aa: CASSFLQGEQFF
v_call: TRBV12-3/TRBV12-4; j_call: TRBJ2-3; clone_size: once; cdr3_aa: CASRYYSGDTQYF
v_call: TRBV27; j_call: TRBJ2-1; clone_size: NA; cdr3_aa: CASSFVASGNEQFF
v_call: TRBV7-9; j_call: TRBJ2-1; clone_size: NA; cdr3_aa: CASNLRVADEQFF
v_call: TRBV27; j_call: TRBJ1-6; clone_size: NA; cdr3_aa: CASSLRVDSPLHF
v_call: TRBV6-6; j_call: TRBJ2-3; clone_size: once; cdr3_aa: CASSLGQGPWGADTQYF
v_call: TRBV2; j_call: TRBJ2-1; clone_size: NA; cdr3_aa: CASSTPSGNEQFF
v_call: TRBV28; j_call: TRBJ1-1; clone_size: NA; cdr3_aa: CASSPQTGNTEAFF
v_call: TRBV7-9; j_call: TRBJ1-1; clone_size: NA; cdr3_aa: CASSLWNTEAFF
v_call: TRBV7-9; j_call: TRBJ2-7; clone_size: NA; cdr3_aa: CASSPLGGGQAYEQYF
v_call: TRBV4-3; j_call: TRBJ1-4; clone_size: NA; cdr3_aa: CASSQDLTGNLATNEKLFF
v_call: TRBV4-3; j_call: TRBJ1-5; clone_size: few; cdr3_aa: CASSPGQGNQPQHF
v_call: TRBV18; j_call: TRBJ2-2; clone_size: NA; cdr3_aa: CASSLFTLGQGNTGELFF
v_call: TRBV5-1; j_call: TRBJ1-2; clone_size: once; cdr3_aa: CASSPPGGPTGYGYTF
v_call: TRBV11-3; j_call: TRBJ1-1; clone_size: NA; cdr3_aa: CASSLDDWTGDTEAFF